This T cell receptor (beta chain) was recorded in a study of T-cell reconstitution after alpha-beta-depleted transplantation in children. Details on this clonotype: The antigen remains undetermined.

With 4 bases removed from V and 2 bases from J, the gap between germline ends came to 17 bases. This CDR3 has 16 residues. CDR1 is KGHSH and CDR2 is LQKENI in the germline V gene. Study-wide points: Surviving recipient T cells and intrathymic progenitors accounted for some patients' high TCRbeta diversity at day 60. When one year had passed after transplant, most T-cell counts and diversity came from newly produced T cells.

The library targeted TCRbeta and was prepared with unique molecular identifiers. TCRdb passed the PCR reads through MiXCR, listing each CDR3 protein once. The sample lists 450,000 to 550,000 distinct CDR3 sequences; about an eighth were seen once. This material consisted of PBMCs, mostly from graft donor cells, taken 180 days after TCRalphabeta/CD19-depleted stem cell transplant. The receptor was derived from a female patient aged 2-10 years who had a stem cell transplant for aplastic anemia, so the T cells may come from the graft donor. The chain has TRBV18 and TRBJ2-5; the D is unclear. The CDR3 nucleotides are TGTGCCAGCTCACATCAAGGAACCTATGTTCAAGAGACCCAGTACTTC. Translated, it gives CASSHQGTYVQETQYF. The variable domain in full, completed from reference TRBV18 and TRBJ2-5, reads NAGVMQNPRHLVRRRGQEARLRCSPMKGHSHVYWYRQLPEEGLKFMVYLQKENIIDESGMPKERFSAEFPKEGPSILRIQQVVRGDSAAYFCASSHQGTYVQETQYFGPGTRLLVL.